This T cell receptor (beta chain) originates from a study of T cell responses to AZD1222 COVID-19 vaccine. Turning to the study itself: Recipients boosted at about 4 weeks or about 12 weeks are pooled. Findings and caveats of the study: Among those given AZD1222, only 6 or 7 were seropositive at baseline. Females outnumbered males among donors, who were mostly white British; clonal diversity was possibly underestimated.

CDR3 length: 15 residues. CDR1 and CDR2 (germline): MNHEY, SVGEGT. The ends were cut back, 2 bases at V and 8 bases at J, with 13 bases in the middle. Assay used: immunoSEQ multiplex PCR; TCRdb lists only in-frame clones, some missing. This sample has 150,000 to 200,000 clones, with roughly 94% found just once. On this clone itself: Its specificity is not known.

This receptor was obtained from an adult in good health. J is TRBJ1-6 and V is TRBV6-2 or TRBV6-3; the D is unclear. Sequenced material: peripheral blood, taken on day 0 of AZD1222 vaccination. CDR3 residues: CASSYPRVRDSPLHF. CDR3 nucleotide sequence: TGTGCCAGCAGTTACCCGCGGGTCCGGGATTCACCCCTCCACTTT.